One and the same sample provided the 5 T cell receptor beta chains below, sequenced in a study of technical replicates of blood from a handful of donors. The data were produced by immunoSEQ multiplex PCR, yet TCRdb's version contains in-frame clones alone and is incomplete. Of about 13,000 clones in the sample, 80% to 90% were seen once. Material for sequencing was PBMCs. These receptors all stem from a human donor in good health.

This clone was recorded only once. This chain links TRBV7-3 with TRBJ2-1; 9 bases map to TRBD2. V was clipped by 2 bases and J by 0 bases; unmatched bases: 11. Germline loops: CDR1 SGHTA, CDR2 FQGTGA. The CDR3 consists of 19 residues. CDR3 sequence reads: CASSLLAGGPPSSYNEQFF. The CDR3 nucleotides read TGTGCCAGCAGCTTACTCGCGGGAGGGCCCCCTAGCTCCTACAATGAGCAGTTCTTC.

The chain joins TRBV28 to TRBJ2-3; D is uncertain. The CDR3 has 15 amino acids. CDR1 and CDR2 (germline): MDHEN, SYDVKM. V dropped 6 bases and J dropped 0 bases, with 13 bases sitting between them. In nucleotides, the CDR3 is TGTGCCAGCAGCCTGTCTTGGCCCAGCACAGATACGCAGTATTTT. Its protein product is CASSLSWPSTDTQYF.

V and J are TRBV29-1 and TRBJ2-2; 11 nucleotides match TRBD2. The germline V gene encodes CDR1 SQVTM and CDR2 ANQGSEA. The CDR3 has 15 residues. J gave up 4 bases and V 6 bases, and 7 bases lay outside the gene matches. DNA for the CDR3: TGCAGCGTGCAACTAGCGGGAGATTTCACCGGGGAGCTGTTTTTT. Its translation: CSVQLAGDFTGELFF.

The rearrangement joins TRBV7-8 to TRBJ2-7; D possibly corresponds to TRBD1 (6 bases). The CDR3 runs 16 residues. The germline V gene has CDR1 SGHVS and CDR2 FQNEAQ. Trimming pared 1 base from V and 2 bases from J, leaving 15 bases between. CDR3 sequence reads: CASSLDNEGVAYEQYF. The CDR3 DNA follows: TGTGCCAGCAGCTTAGATAACGAGGGGGTAGCCTACGAGCAGTACTTC.

This chain connects TRBV30 to TRBJ2-1; TRBD2 matches 7 bases. The CDR3 is 15 amino acids. The J segment lost 1 base and the V segment lost 3 bases, leaving 6 bases of the junction unmatched. CDR1 and CDR2 from the germline V gene are GTSNPN and SVGIG (reference sequence). CDR3 residues: CAWREPSGSYNEQFF. CDR3 bases: TGTGCCTGGAGGGAACCTAGCGGATCCTACAATGAGCAGTTCTTC. Looking up the rest from reference TRBV30 and TRBJ2-1 gives the full variable domain: SQTIHQWPATLVQPVGSPLSLECTVEGTSNPNLYWYRQAAGRGLQLLFYSVGIGQISSEVPQNLSASRPQDRQFILSSKKLLLSDSGFYLCAWREPSGSYNEQFFGPGTRLTVL.